The source of this T cell receptor (beta chain) is a study of blood T cell repertoires in COVID-19 (dated by TCRdb to 2019 to 2021). In the study overall: Samples covering the acute and convalescent phases of COVID-19 were provided by collaborators in the United States, Italy and Spain. The prospective study material was composed of cDNA or gDNA derived from T cells, B-cell-depleted T cells, or PBMCs. The repertoires were released in a freely available public database intended as a resource for research on the immune response to SARS-CoV-2. Sample metadata almost always included a de-identified subject ID, COVID-19 status, age in years and sex. Where HLA class I and class II types were available, the types were taken from metadata supplied by the sample provider, not from assay-based typing. The dataset comprised deeply sampled blood TCRbeta repertoires from subjects exposed to, actively infected with, or recovered from COVID-19. The samples were drawn from two sources: the first 160 participants of the ongoing ImmuneRACE study, and 1,200 or so subjects contributed by 6 global collaborators. The study at large found these results: The amount of clinical and demographic metadata varied by source and participant and was provided uncurated.

Each collaborating institution followed its own protocols to collect whole blood in K2EDTA tubes. For TCRbeta analysis, collaborators shipped samples in one of three forms: frozen whole blood, isolated PBMCs, or DNA extracted from either of those sample types. V is cut by 3 bases and J by 6 bases, and the space between the germline ends is 7 bases. The germline V gene (reference sequence) specifies LNHDA as CDR1 and SQIVND as CDR2. Measured from the cysteine to the phenylalanine, the CDR3 is 12 residues long. Kept here is only the CDR3 DNA, which spans 36 bases and is read in frame from base 1. TCRbeta CDR3 regions were amplified from genomic DNA by means of the immunoSEQ Assay, a bias-controlled multiplex PCR. Per the source publication's procedure: The number of nucleated cells in each sample was estimated by amplification of reference gene primers within the assay. To quantify the absolute abundance of each unique TCRbeta CDR3 rearrangement, sequence reads were collapsed and filtered. For each sample, productive Simpson clonality was calculated as the square root of Simpson's diversity index over productive rearrangements. As stored in TCRdb, this immuneACCESS dataset retains in-frame rearrangements with V and J assigned. A fraction of the clones does not appear; measured against another copy, unresolved V genes explain less than half of the discrepancy, and the remainder lacks a known reason. V, J and clone size were drawn from that table, and D and trimming were deduced from the DNA. Across this sample there are 250,000 or so clones, with approximately 86% seen only once. The top ten constitute about 8.7% of the sample.

As to this clone: This receptor's antigen is unknown. No much larger clonotype is one base removed from it; base qualities were not supplied.

The sequence came from a man between 40 and 49 years old with active or convalescent COVID-19. The rearrangement combines TRBV19 with TRBJ2-3; the D gene is perhaps TRBD2, on 5 matching bases. The sequencing input was peripheral blood. The CDR3 is CASSIGVDTQYF. The bases are TGTGCCAGTAGTATCGGGGTGGATACGCAGTATTTT.